A single sample gave rise to the 12 T cell receptor beta chains below, sequenced in a study of cytomegalovirus exposure and HLA in healthy donors. PCR was performed using 60 Vbeta and 13 Jbeta primers. Only in-frame clones appear in the TCRdb table, and some are missing; sequencing was by immunoSEQ multiplex PCR. The sample shows 150,000 to 200,000 clones, roughly 80% of them seen only once. The sample consisted of PBMCs. The receptor source for this set is a woman aged 30 to 39 in good health and CMV-seronegative.

This rearrangement joins TRBV4-1 to TRBJ1-3, with TRBD1 as a possible D gene (5 bases). Germline CDR1 reads MGHRA; CDR2 reads YSYEKL. The V end was cut by 2 bases, the J end by 2 bases, with 16 bases between. The CDR3 is made up of 17 amino acids. CDR3 nucleotides: TGCGCCAGCAGCCAACCGTTTGGGGGGGAGGCTGGAAACACCATATATTTT. Translated: CASSQPFGGEAGNTIYF.

The chain recombines TRBV20-1 with TRBJ2-7, with D perhaps matching TRBD2 (6 bases). V was cut by 5 bases and J by 2 bases, with 7 bases left in between. CDR3 length equals 11 residues. Looked up from germline, CDR1 is DFQATT and CDR2 is SNEGSKA (reference sequence). For the CDR3, the DNA is TGCAGTGCTTCGGGGGCCTACGAGCAGTACTTC. Its translation: CSASGAYEQYF.

The chain has TRBV5-1 and TRBJ1-2; tentatively, D is TRBD1 (5 bases). The length of the CDR3 is 15 residues. Trimming pared 0 bases from V and 5 bases from J, leaving 14 bases between. Germline CDR1 and CDR2: SGHRS and YFSETQ. The CDR3 spells CASSLEGREGYGYTF. CDR3 bases: TGCGCCAGCAGCTTGGAGGGCAGGGAAGGGTATGGCTACACCTTC.

The CDR3 region has the DNA TGCGCCAGCAGCCAAGCCTCTAGCGGGGGGGGTTTCGGGGAGCTGTTTTTT. Amino acids: CASSQASSGGGFGELFF. The J gene is TRBJ2-2, the V gene TRBV4-1, with 12 nucleotides matching TRBD2. The CDR3 contains 17 residues. Germline V CDR1 and CDR2: MGHRA, YSYEKL. The V and J ends lost 1 base and 7 bases, in that order; junction bases with no gene match: 7.

CDR3 loop: CASSPPSDPYNEQFF. The CDR3 DNA sequence: TGTGCCAGCTCACCACCTAGCGATCCCTACAATGAGCAGTTCTTC. The gene calls are TRBV18 and TRBJ2-1; D is perhaps TRBD2 (5 bases). The CDR3 totals 15 residues. CDR1 KGHSH and CDR2 LQKENI come from the germline V gene. The V end was cut by 0 bases, the J end by 2 bases, with 8 bases between.

This clone was counted once. The chain has TRBV18 and TRBJ1-1; TRBD1 aligns across 9 bases. CDR1 and CDR2 from the germline V gene are KGHSH and LQKENI. This CDR3 is built from 13 residues. V shed 8 bases and J 1 base; nucleotides not matched to a gene: 2. CDR3 DNA sequence: TGTGCCAGCCGACAGGGGGGGAACACTGAAGCTTTCTTT. Its protein product is CASRQGGNTEAFF.

The chain is built from TRBV7-8 and TRBJ2-7; perhaps TRBD1 as D (6 bases). CDR1 is SGHVS, CDR2 FQNEAQ, per germline. The CDR3 length is 13 residues. V was trimmed by 3 bases and J by 3 bases, leaving 9 bases between them. CDR3 coding DNA: TGTGCCAGCAGCTTTGGGGGCGACTACGAGCAGTACTTC. Amino acids: CASSFGGDYEQYF.

This clone was detected a few times. The rearrangement links TRBV5-4 to TRBJ2-1, with 8 bases fitting TRBD1. The V segment lost 4 bases and the J segment 11 bases; nucleotides outside the gene matches: 14. The CDR3 length is 15 residues. Germline CDR1 and CDR2: SGHNT and YYREEE (reference sequence). CDR3 in DNA: TGTGCCAGCAGCCAAGGGACAGGACAATACAACAAGCAGTTCTTC. This encodes CASSQGTGQYNKQFF.

The chain is built from TRBV6-5 and TRBJ1-1, with D perhaps matching TRBD1 (6 bases). Germline V gene lookup returns CDR1 MNHEY and CDR2 SVGAGI. The CDR3 consists of 14 residues. Trimming cost V 4 bases and J 1 base, with 10 bases left between them. The CDR3 DNA reads as TGTGCCAGCAGTTCCCCGGACAGGAACACTGAAGCTTTCTTT. As protein: CASSSPDRNTEAFF.

The chain joins TRBV5-1 to TRBJ1-1, with D possibly being TRBD1 (5 bases). Germline V gene lookup returns CDR1 SGHRS and CDR2 YFSETQ. The CDR3 loop spans 14 amino acids. V gave up 6 bases and J gave up 5 bases, with 17 bases separating them. The CDR3 is CASITQPGGTEAFF. The CDR3 coding sequence is TGCGCCAGCATCACCCAACCCGGGGGTACTGAAGCTTTCTTT.

This rearrangement joins TRBV28 to TRBJ1-2; TRBD1 matches at 10 bases. The ends lost 7 bases at V and 8 bases at J; junction bases unmatched: 22. This CDR3 contains 18 residues. Germline CDR1 reads MDHEN; CDR2 reads SYDVKM. CDR3 protein: CASTRGLGDRGNLRGYTF. Here the CDR3 DNA reads TGTGCCAGCACCAGGGGGTTAGGGGACAGGGGTAATCTGAGAGGCTACACCTTC.

The chain joins TRBV6-1 to TRBJ1-4; D might be TRBD1 (5 bases). Germline assignment: CDR1 MNHNS and CDR2 SASEGT. The CDR3 covers 14 residues. V dropped 4 bases and J dropped 10 bases, with 16 bases sitting between them. The CDR3 DNA is TGTGCCAGCAGTGGGGGCTACACCAACGGAAAACTGTTTTTT. The encoded protein is CASSGGYTNGKLFF.